This T cell receptor beta chain stems from a study of T-cell reconstitution after alpha-beta-depleted transplantation in children. Overall study findings and caveats: The study reportedly traced alpha-beta T cells about two months after transplant to several hundred expanded graft clones. Most T-cell counts and diversity one year after the transplant came from T cells that were newly produced. Surviving recipient T cells and thymic progenitors accounted for the high day-60 TCRbeta diversity observed in some patients.

Trimming removed 2 bases from V and 3 bases from J; junction bases left unmatched: 11. Per the germline V gene, CDR1 is SGHTA and CDR2 is FQGNSA. The CDR3 has 18 residues. A remark on this clonotype: Its antigen is unknown.

This sample's TCRbeta library carried unique molecular identifier barcodes. TCRdb re-analysed the PCR reads in MiXCR, keeping a single row per CDR3 protein. The sample lists approximately 79,000 distinct CDR3 sequences, 15% to 20% occurring once. The gene calls are TRBV7-2 and TRBJ2-7; 12 nucleotides line up with TRBD2. This clonotype was sampled from a male patient aged 2 to 9 who had a stem cell transplant for acute lymphoblastic leukemia, so the T cells may come from the graft donor. Sample: PBMCs, mostly from graft donor cells, taken 360 days after TCRalphabeta/CD19-depleted stem cell transplant. The CDR3 region is CASSLRASGRAKDYEQYF. In DNA, the CDR3 is TGTGCCAGCAGCTTAAGGGCTAGCGGGAGGGCTAAGGACTACGAGCAGTACTTC.